The TCR beta chain described here comes from a study of blood T cell repertoires in COVID-19. Study information: Samples representing acute and convalescent COVID-19 were sourced from the United States, Italy and Spain. The analysed material was cDNA or gDNA that came from T cells, B-cell-depleted T cells, or PBMCs.

CDR3 size: 15 residues. Per the original data handling: Amplification of reference gene primers provided the estimated nucleated cell counts. Sequenced by immunoSEQ multiplex PCR; TCRdb stores in-frame clones only, minus some. V, J and clone size were drawn from that table, and D and trimming were deduced from the DNA. Of about 190,000 clones listed, less than 90% are singletons. This sequence joins TRBV21-1 and TRBJ1-1; no DNA check was done on the table's D call, TRBD1. TRBV21-1 is reported as a pseudogene. The sequenced sample was peripheral blood. The TCR sequence derives from a woman in her 40s with acute or convalescent COVID-19. Here the CDR3 DNA reads TGTGCCAGCAGCAAGGACAGGGGTAGGTTCCCTGAAGCTTTCTTT. Its translation: CASSKDRGRFPEAFF.